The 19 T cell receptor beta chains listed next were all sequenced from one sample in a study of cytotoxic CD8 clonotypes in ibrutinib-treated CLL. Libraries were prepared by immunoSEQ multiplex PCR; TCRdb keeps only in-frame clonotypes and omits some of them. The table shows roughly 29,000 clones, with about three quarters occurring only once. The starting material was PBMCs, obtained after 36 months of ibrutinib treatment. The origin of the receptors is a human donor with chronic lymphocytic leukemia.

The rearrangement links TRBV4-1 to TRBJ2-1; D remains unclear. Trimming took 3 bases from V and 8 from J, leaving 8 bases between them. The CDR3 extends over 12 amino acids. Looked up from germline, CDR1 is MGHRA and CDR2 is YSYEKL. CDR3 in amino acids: CASSHLSHEQFF. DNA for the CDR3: TGCGCCAGCAGCCATCTGTCACATGAGCAGTTCTTC.

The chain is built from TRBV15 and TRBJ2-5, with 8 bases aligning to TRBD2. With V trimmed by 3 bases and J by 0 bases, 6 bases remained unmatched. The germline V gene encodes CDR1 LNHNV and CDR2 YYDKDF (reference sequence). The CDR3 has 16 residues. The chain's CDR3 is CATSSNLAGYQETQYF. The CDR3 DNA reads TGTGCCACCAGCAGTAACTTAGCGGGGTACCAAGAGACCCAGTACTTC.

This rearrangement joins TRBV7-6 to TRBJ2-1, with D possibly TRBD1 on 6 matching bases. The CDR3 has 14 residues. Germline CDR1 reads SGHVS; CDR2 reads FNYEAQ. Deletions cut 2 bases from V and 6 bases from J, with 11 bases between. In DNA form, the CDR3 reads TGTGCCAGCAGCTTAACGGACAGCCTCAATGAGCAGTTCTTC. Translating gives CASSLTDSLNEQFF.

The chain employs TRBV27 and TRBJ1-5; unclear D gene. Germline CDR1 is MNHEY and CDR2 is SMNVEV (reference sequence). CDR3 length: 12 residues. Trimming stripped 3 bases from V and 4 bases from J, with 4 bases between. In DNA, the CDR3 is TGTGCCAGCAGTTTCCCGAATCAGCCCCAGCATTTT. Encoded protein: CASSFPNQPQHF.

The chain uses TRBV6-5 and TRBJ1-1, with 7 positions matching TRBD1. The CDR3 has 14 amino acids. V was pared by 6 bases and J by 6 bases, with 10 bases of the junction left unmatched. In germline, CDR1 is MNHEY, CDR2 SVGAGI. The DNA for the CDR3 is TGTGCCAGCAGCCGACCGGGACAGACTCCTGAAGCTTTCTTT. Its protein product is CASSRPGQTPEAFF.

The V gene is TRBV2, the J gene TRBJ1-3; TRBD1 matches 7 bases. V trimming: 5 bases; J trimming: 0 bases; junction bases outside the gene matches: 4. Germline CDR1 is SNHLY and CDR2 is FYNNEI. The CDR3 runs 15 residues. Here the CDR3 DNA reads TGTGCCAGCAGTCTGGACAGGACCTCTGGAAACACCATATATTTT. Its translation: CASSLDRTSGNTIYF.

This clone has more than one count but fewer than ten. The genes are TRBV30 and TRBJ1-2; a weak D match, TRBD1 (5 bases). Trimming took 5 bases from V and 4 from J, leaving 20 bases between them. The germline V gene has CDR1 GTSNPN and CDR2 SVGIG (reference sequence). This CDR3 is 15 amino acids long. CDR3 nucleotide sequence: TGTGCCTGGCTACCGGGGCTCCTCCCCCGCTATGGCTACACCTTC. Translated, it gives CAWLPGLLPRYGYTF.

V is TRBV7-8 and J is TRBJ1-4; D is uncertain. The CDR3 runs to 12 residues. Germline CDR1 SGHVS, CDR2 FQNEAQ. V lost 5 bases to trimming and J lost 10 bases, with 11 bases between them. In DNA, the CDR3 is TGTGCCAGCAGCCCCTGGGAGCGAAAACTGTTTTTT. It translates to CASSPWERKLFF.

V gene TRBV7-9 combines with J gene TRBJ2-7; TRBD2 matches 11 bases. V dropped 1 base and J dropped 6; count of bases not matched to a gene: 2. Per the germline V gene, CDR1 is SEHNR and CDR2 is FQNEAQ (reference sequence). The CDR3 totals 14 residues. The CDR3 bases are TGTGCCAGCAGCTTAGGGCTAGCGGGGGGCGAGCAGTACTTC. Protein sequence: CASSLGLAGGEQYF. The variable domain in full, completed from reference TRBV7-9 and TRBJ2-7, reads DTGVSQNPRHKITKRGQNVTFRCDPISEHNRLYWYRQTLGQGPEFLTYFQNEAQLEKSRLLSDRFSAERPKGSFSTLEIQRTEQGDSAMYLCASSLGLAGGEQYFGPGTRLTVT.

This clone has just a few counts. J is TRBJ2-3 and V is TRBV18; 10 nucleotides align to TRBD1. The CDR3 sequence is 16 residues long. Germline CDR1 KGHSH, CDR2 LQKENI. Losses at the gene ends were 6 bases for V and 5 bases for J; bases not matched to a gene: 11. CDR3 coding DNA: TGTGCCAGCTCCACCACAGGGACAGGGGCTTTAGATACGCAGTATTTT. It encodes CASSTTGTGALDTQYF.

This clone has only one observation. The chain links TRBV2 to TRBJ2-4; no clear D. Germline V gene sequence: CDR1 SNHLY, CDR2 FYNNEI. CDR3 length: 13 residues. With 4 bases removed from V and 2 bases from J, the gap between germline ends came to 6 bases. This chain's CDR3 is CASSASPKNIQYF. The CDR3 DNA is TGTGCCAGCAGTGCGTCACCCAAAAACATTCAGTACTTC.

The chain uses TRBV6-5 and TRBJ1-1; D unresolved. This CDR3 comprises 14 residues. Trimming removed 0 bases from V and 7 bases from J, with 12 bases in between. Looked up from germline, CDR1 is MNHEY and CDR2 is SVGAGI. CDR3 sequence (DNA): TGTGCCAGCAGTTACTCCTATCTACACAGTGAAGCTTTCTTT. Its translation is CASSYSYLHSEAFF.

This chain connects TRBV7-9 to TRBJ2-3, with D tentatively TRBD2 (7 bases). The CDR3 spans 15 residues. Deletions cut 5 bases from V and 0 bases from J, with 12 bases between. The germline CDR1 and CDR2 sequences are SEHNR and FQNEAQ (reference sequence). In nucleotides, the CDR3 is TGTGCCAGCAGCCCCCGGGGGGCTAGCACAGATACGCAGTATTTT. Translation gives CASSPRGASTDTQYF. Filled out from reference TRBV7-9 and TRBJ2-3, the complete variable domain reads DTGVSQNPRHKITKRGQNVTFRCDPISEHNRLYWYRQTLGQGPEFLTYFQNEAQLEKSRLLSDRFSAERPKGSFSTLEIQRTEQGDSAMYLCASSPRGASTDTQYFGPGTRLTVL.

This CDR3 reads CASSLEGTENQPQHF. CDR3 in DNA: TGCGCCAGCAGCTTGGAAGGGACGGAAAATCAGCCCCAGCATTTT. The chain joins TRBV5-1 to TRBJ1-5, with D perhaps TRBD1 (5 bases). Trimming left V 0 bases short and J 4 bases short, with 11 bases between. CDR3 length: 15 residues. Germline CDR1 is SGHRS and CDR2 is YFSETQ.

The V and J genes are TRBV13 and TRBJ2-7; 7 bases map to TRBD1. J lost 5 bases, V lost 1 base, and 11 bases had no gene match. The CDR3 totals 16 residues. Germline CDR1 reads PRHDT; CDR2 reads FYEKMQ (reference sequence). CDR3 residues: CASSLVLRGQIHEQYF. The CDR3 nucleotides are TGTGCCAGCAGCTTAGTCCTCCGGGGACAGATACACGAGCAGTACTTC.

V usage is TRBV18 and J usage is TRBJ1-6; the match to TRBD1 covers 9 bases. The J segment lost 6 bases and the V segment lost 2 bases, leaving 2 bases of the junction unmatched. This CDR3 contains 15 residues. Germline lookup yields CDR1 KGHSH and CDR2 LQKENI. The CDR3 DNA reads TGTGCCAGCTCACCAGACAGGGGGTCTAATTCACCCCTCCACTTT. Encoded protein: CASSPDRGSNSPLHF.

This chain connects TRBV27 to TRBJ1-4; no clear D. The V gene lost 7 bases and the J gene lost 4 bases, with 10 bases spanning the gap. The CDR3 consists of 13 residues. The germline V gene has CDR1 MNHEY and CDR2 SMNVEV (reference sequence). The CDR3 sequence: CASTAGRNEKLFF. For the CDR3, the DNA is TGTGCCAGCACGGCGGGCCGTAATGAAAAACTGTTTTTT.

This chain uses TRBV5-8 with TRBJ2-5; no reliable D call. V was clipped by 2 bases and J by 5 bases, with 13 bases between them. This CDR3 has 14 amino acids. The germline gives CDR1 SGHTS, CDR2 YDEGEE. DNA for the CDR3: TGTGCCAGCAGCTTTTCGGAGTACGGCGAGACCCAGTACTTC. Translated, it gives CASSFSEYGETQYF.

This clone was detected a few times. CDR3 DNA sequence: TGTGCCAGCTATGGCCGGGAAGCTTTCTTT. Residues: CASYGREAFF. The V gene is TRBV6-5, the J gene TRBJ1-1, with D unresolved. There are 10 residues in the CDR3. Trimming stripped 8 bases from V and 8 bases from J, with 9 bases between. Germline V gives CDR1 MNHEY, CDR2 SVGAGI.